These 21 T cell receptor beta chains came from one sample sequenced in a study of blood T cell repertoires in COVID-19. The method was immunoSEQ multiplex PCR; TCRdb's version includes in-frame clones alone and lacks a portion of them. The sample comprises about 150,000 clones, 75% to 90% of which are singletons, and 10% to 15% rests with the top ten. Sequenced material: peripheral blood. The receptor set was obtained from a man aged 18 to 30 with COVID-19, enrolled during active disease.

The rearrangement joins TRBV18 to TRBJ2-1; tentatively, D is TRBD2 (5 bases). V was shortened by 3 bases and J by 4 bases, with 16 bases between the two germline ends. The germline V gene encodes CDR1 KGHSH and CDR2 LQKENI. This CDR3 has 16 amino acids. The CDR3 reads CASSPYRTRDYNEQFF. The CDR3 coding sequence is TGTGCCAGCTCACCCTACCGGACTCGGGATTACAATGAGCAGTTCTTC.

V and J are TRBV19 and TRBJ1-6; D remains ambiguous. V lost 3 bases and J lost 10, with 13 bases in between. The CDR3 is 14 amino acids. CDR1 is LNHDA, CDR2 SQIVND, per germline (reference sequence). CDR3 nucleotide sequence: TGTGCCAGTAGTATTTGGGCAGAAGAATCACCCCTCCACTTT. Its protein product is CASSIWAEESPLHF.

The chain is built from TRBV24-1 and TRBJ2-5, with D tentatively TRBD2 (5 bases). The germline gives CDR1 KGHDR, CDR2 SFDVKD. The CDR3 loop spans 14 amino acids. V lost 1 base, J lost 5 bases, and 10 bases lay in between. The CDR3: CATSDLVGEETQYF. The CDR3, as DNA: TGTGCCACCAGTGATTTAGTCGGGGAGGAGACCCAGTACTTC.

This sequence joins TRBV4-1 and TRBJ2-7, with TRBD2 matching over 16 bases. This CDR3 is built from 17 residues. Per the germline V gene, CDR1 is MGHRA and CDR2 is YSYEKL. Losses at the gene ends were 2 bases for V and 5 bases for J; bases not matched to a gene: 6. CDR3 region: CASSQRGLAGGPNEQYF. CDR3 nucleotides: TGCGCCAGCAGCCAAAGGGGACTAGCGGGAGGGCCCAACGAGCAGTACTTC.

This clone was picked up one time. The genes are TRBV19 and TRBJ1-2, with 7 bases fitting TRBD1. The V gene end was trimmed by 3 bases and the J gene end by 6 bases; junction bases not matched to a gene: 10. The CDR3 totals 15 residues. Germline assignment: CDR1 LNHDA and CDR2 SQIVND (reference sequence). The DNA for the CDR3 is TGTGCCAGTAGTATGAGGAACGACAGGGCGGATGGCTACACCTTC. Amino acid sequence: CASSMRNDRADGYTF.

The chain uses TRBV7-9 and TRBJ2-1, with TRBD1 matching 11 bases. V shed 2 bases and J 10 bases; nucleotides not matched to a gene: 10. CDR3 length: 16 amino acids. Per germline, CDR1 SEHNR and CDR2 FQNEAQ (reference sequence). CDR3 sequence reads: CASSLRGDRGYGEQFF. In DNA form, the CDR3 reads TGTGCCAGCAGCTTAAGGGGGGACAGGGGGTACGGAGAGCAGTTCTTC.

The V and J genes are TRBV27 and TRBJ2-1; D perhaps matches TRBD1 (5 bases). The germline V gene encodes CDR1 MNHEY and CDR2 SMNVEV (reference sequence). The CDR3 length is 13 residues. V lost 3 bases and J 8 bases, leaving 11 bases between the germline ends. The CDR3 nucleotides read TGTGCCAGCAGTTTCCAAGGCAGGGATGAGCAGTTCTTC. Its translation: CASSFQGRDEQFF.

This sequence joins TRBV7-2 and TRBJ2-7; D possibly corresponds to TRBD2 (5 bases). V was trimmed by 1 base and J by 9 bases, leaving 13 bases between them. Germline CDR1 SGHTA, CDR2 FQGNSA. The CDR3 loop spans 13 amino acids. This chain's CDR3 is CASSLGSVRVQYF. For the CDR3, the DNA is TGTGCCAGCAGCTTAGGCAGCGTGAGGGTGCAGTACTTC.

The V gene is TRBV4-3, the J gene TRBJ1-2, with 7 bases aligning to TRBD1. V lost 4 bases, J lost 2 bases, and 4 bases stayed unmatched. The V gene's germline CDR1 is LGHNA and CDR2 YSLEER. This CDR3 is 14 amino acids long. The CDR3 DNA sequence: TGCGCCAGCAGCCCAACGACAGGGAACTATGGCTACACCTTC. The encoded protein is CASSPTTGNYGYTF.

V and J are TRBV3-1 (or the pseudogene TRBV3-2) and TRBJ1-6; tentative D call: TRBD1 (5 bases). The V and J ends lost 6 bases and 7 bases respectively, with 19 bases between them. Germline CDR1 LGHDT, CDR2 YNNKEL (reference sequence). The CDR3 is made up of 16 amino acids. For the CDR3, the DNA is TGTGCCAGCAGACAGCTGCTAGACAGTCCCAATTCACCCCTCCACTTT. Translating gives CASRQLLDSPNSPLHF.

This clone showed up just once. The V and J genes are TRBV3-1 (or the pseudogene TRBV3-2) and TRBJ1-1; 10 bases line up with TRBD1. CDR1 and CDR2 from the germline V gene are LGHDT and YNNKEL (reference sequence). Unmatched junction bases numbered 6, after V lost 1 base and J lost 4 bases. This CDR3 has 16 residues. As DNA, the CDR3 is TGTGCCAGCAGCCAAGTGTTGTGGACAGGGGGCACTGAAGCTTTCTTT. It encodes CASSQVLWTGGTEAFF.

The chain couples TRBV14 to TRBJ2-1; D perhaps matches TRBD2 (6 bases). Germline V gene sequence: CDR1 SGHDN, CDR2 FVKESK. Trimming shortened V by 0 bases and J by 7 bases, and 16 bases separated the two germline ends. This CDR3 spans 16 amino acids. Written as DNA, the CDR3 is TGTGCCAGCAGCCAAGACAACGGGGGAGGTGATAATGAGCAGTTCTTC. Translated, it gives CASSQDNGGGDNEQFF.

This clone occurred a few times. The V gene is TRBV5-1, the J gene TRBJ2-1, with 9 bases aligning to TRBD2. The CDR3 sequence is 14 residues long. With V trimmed by 6 bases and J by 9 bases, 10 bases remained unmatched. CDR1 is SGHRS, CDR2 YFSETQ, per germline. In nucleotides, the CDR3 is TGCGCCAGCAAATTCCTTAGCGGGAGTGGTGAGCAGTTCTTC. The encoded protein is CASKFLSGSGEQFF.

Worth noting for this clone: At one end the junction does not follow the germline gene, possibly because of a read error. The chain employs TRBV7-7 and TRBJ2-2; TRBD1 is a possible D gene (6 bases). Per germline, CDR1 SSHAT and CDR2 FNYEAQ (reference sequence). The CDR3 sequence is 12 residues long. The CDR3 protein is CASSVRGGELFF. The CDR3 coding sequence is TGTGCTAGCAGCGTCAGGGGCGGGGAGCTGTTTTTT.

This sequence joins TRBV5-6 and TRBJ1-5; D not resolved. This CDR3 spans 15 amino acids. The germline V gene has CDR1 SGHDT and CDR2 YYEEEE. With 2 bases removed from V and 5 bases from J, the gap between germline ends came to 14 bases. The CDR3 spells CASSLGQDSYQPQHF. The CDR3 DNA reads as TGTGCCAGCAGCTTAGGTCAGGATTCATATCAGCCCCAGCATTTT. The entire variable domain, with the rest obtained from reference TRBV5-6 and TRBJ1-5, is as follows: DAGVTQSPTHLIKTRGQQVTLRCSPKSGHDTVSWYQQALGQGPQFIFQYYEEEERQRGNFPDRFSGHQFPNYSSELNVNALLLGDSALYLCASSLGQDSYQPQHFGDGTRLSIL.

This clone was found once. The chain combines TRBV11-2 with TRBJ2-5; 7 bases fit TRBD2. J lost 3 bases, V lost 6 bases, and 1 base had no gene match. This CDR3 spans 12 amino acids. CDR1 is SGHAT and CDR2 is FQNNGV in the germline V gene. CDR3 nucleotides: TGTGCCAGCAGGGGGGGGAAAGAGACCCAGTACTTC. It yields the protein CASRGGKETQYF.

This chain links TRBV7-9 with TRBJ2-2; D is perhaps TRBD2 (5 bases). Trimming shortened V by 5 bases and J by 7 bases, and 14 bases separated the two germline ends. The germline CDR1 and CDR2 sequences are SEHNR and FQNEAQ (reference sequence). The CDR3 has 14 amino acids. CDR3 in DNA: TGTGCCAGCAGCCCCGCCCTCGGAGGCGGGGAGCTGTTTTTT. Encoded protein: CASSPALGGGELFF. Together with reference TRBV7-9 and TRBJ2-2, the CDR3 gives the full variable domain: DTGVSQNPRHKITKRGQNVTFRCDPISEHNRLYWYRQTLGQGPEFLTYFQNEAQLEKSRLLSDRFSAERPKGSFSTLEIQRTEQGDSAMYLCASSPALGGGELFFGEGSRLTVL.

V gene TRBV28 combines with J gene TRBJ2-7, with 9 bases that match TRBD1. Per the germline V gene, CDR1 is MDHEN and CDR2 is SYDVKM. The V and J ends lost 6 bases and 1 base, in that order; junction bases with no gene match: 4. The CDR3 totals 14 residues. The CDR3 DNA reads TGTGCCAGCAGCCCCGGGACAGGGTCCTACGAGCAGTACTTC. Translation: CASSPGTGSYEQYF.

V usage is TRBV2 and J usage is TRBJ2-1, with 10 bases aligning to TRBD2. Per germline, CDR1 SNHLY and CDR2 FYNNEI. The V gene end was trimmed by 7 bases and the J gene end by 2 bases; junction bases not matched to a gene: 5. This CDR3 comprises 15 residues. DNA for the CDR3: TGTGCCAGCACCCTCGGGACTAGCGCCTACAATGAGCAGTTCTTC. It specifies CASTLGTSAYNEQFF.

Only one count was recorded for this clone. This sequence joins TRBV25-1 and TRBJ2-1; 7 bases fit TRBD2. This CDR3 spans 16 amino acids. With 2 bases clipped from V and 8 bases from J, the junction kept 12 bases outside the gene matches. Looked up from germline, CDR1 is MGHDK and CDR2 is SYGVNS. CDR3 protein: CASSEPGRRGGDEQFF. The CDR3 nucleotides are TGTGCCAGCAGTGAACCCGGGAGGAGGGGTGGGGATGAGCAGTTCTTC.

The chain has TRBV19 and TRBJ2-3; D is possibly TRBD1 (5 bases). There are 14 residues in the CDR3. The ends were cut back, 3 bases at V and 0 bases at J, with 7 bases in the middle. CDR1 is LNHDA and CDR2 is SQIVND in the germline V gene (reference sequence). This chain's CDR3 is CASSMPGSTDTQYF. In DNA form, the CDR3 reads TGTGCCAGTAGTATGCCAGGGAGCACAGATACGCAGTATTTT.